These T cell receptor beta chains were read from a single sample in a study of blood T cell repertoires in COVID-19. Here immunoSEQ multiplex PCR was the method, and the copy in TCRdb shows in-frame clones only, minus some. The sample has roughly 500,000 clones, 75% to 90% seen once. Sequencing input: peripheral blood. The origin of the receptors is a man aged 18 to 29 with COVID-19, enrolled during active disease. CDR3s include the opening cysteine and the closing phenylalanine or tryptophan. D genes are given only for firm matches. Size is omitted from some rows. Given values are once, few, many or a class for expanded clones.

clone_size: NA
d_call: NA
v_call: TRBV11-3
j_call: TRBJ2-6
cdr3_nt: TGTGCCAGCAGCTTAGTTGGGGGGTACGGGGCCAACGTCCTGACTTTC
cdr3_aa: CASSLVGGYGANVLTF

clone_size: NA
d_call: TRBD1
v_call: TRBV2
j_call: TRBJ1-4
cdr3_nt: TGTGCCAGCAGTATACAGGGGGCGATATCTAATGAAAAACTGTTTTTT
cdr3_aa: CASSIQGAISNEKLFF

clone_size: NA
d_call: TRBD1
v_call: TRBV12-3/TRBV12-4
j_call: TRBJ2-7
cdr3_nt: TGTGCCAGCAGGTCGACAGGGGTTAGCGAGCAGTACTTC
cdr3_aa: CASRSTGVSEQYF

clone_size: NA
d_call: NA
v_call: TRBV19
j_call: TRBJ2-2
cdr3_nt: TGTGCCAGTAGTATTCCCCCAGGGACTGTCGGGGAGCTGTTTTTT
cdr3_aa: CASSIPPGTVGELFF

clone_size: NA
d_call: NA
v_call: TRBV3-1/TRBV3-2
j_call: TRBJ2-5
cdr3_nt: TGTGCCAGCAGCCCTTCGACCTACTACAGGGTTGAAGAGACCCAGTACTTC
cdr3_aa: CASSPSTYYRVEETQYF

clone_size: NA
d_call: TRBD1
v_call: TRBV5-4
j_call: TRBJ2-7
cdr3_nt: TGTGCCAGCAGCTCGGGACAGGGGTTCTACGAGCAGTACTTC
cdr3_aa: CASSSGQGFYEQYF

clone_size: NA
d_call: TRBD1
v_call: TRBV14
j_call: TRBJ2-2
cdr3_nt: TGTGCCAGCAGCCAACAACAGGGGCCAACGAACACCGGGGAGCTGTTTTTT
cdr3_aa: CASSQQQGPTNTGELFF

clone_size: NA
d_call: TRBD1
v_call: TRBV30
j_call: TRBJ1-2
cdr3_nt: TGTGCCTGGAGACAGGGGGCACGGAAGGGTGGCTACACCTTC
cdr3_aa: CAWRQGARKGGYTF

clone_size: NA
d_call: TRBD1
v_call: TRBV5-1
j_call: TRBJ2-7
cdr3_nt: TGCGCCAGCAGCGGATTGGGACAGGTGGAGCAGTCGCAGTACTTC
cdr3_aa: CASSGLGQVEQSQYF

clone_size: NA
d_call: TRBD1
v_call: TRBV11-2
j_call: TRBJ1-4
cdr3_nt: TGTGCCAGCAGCTTCCCACAGGGGGCGCGTGAAAAACTGTTTTTT
cdr3_aa: CASSFPQGAREKLFF

clone_size: NA
d_call: TRBD2
v_call: TRBV5-1
j_call: TRBJ2-7
cdr3_nt: TGCGCCAGCAGCCCCACTAGCGGGAGGGCCTTGATCCACGAGCAGTACTTC
cdr3_aa: CASSPTSGRALIHEQYF

clone_size: NA
d_call: NA
v_call: TRBV2
j_call: TRBJ2-7
cdr3_nt: TGTGCCAGCAGTCTGGGGCAGTCCTACGAGCAGTACTTC
cdr3_aa: CASSLGQSYEQYF

clone_size: NA
d_call: TRBD1
v_call: TRBV6-5
j_call: TRBJ1-1
cdr3_nt: TGTGCCAGCAGTTATGACACAGGACAGGACCTAGAAGCTTTCTTT
cdr3_aa: CASSYDTGQDLEAFF

clone_size: NA
d_call: NA
v_call: TRBV6-4
j_call: TRBJ1-4
cdr3_nt: TGTGCCATGCTAAGGGGGAGGGATGAGAAAAAACTGTTTTTT
cdr3_aa: CAMLRGRDEKKLFF

clone_size: NA
d_call: NA
v_call: TRBV10-1
j_call: TRBJ2-5
cdr3_nt: TGCGCCAGCAGTGATACGAACAAAGAGACCCAGTACTTC
cdr3_aa: CASSDTNKETQYF

clone_size: NA
d_call: NA
v_call: TRBV18
j_call: TRBJ1-1
cdr3_nt: TGTGCCAGCTCCCCCGAGGCCGGGGAGCACACTGAAGCTTTCTTT
cdr3_aa: CASSPEAGEHTEAFF

clone_size: few
d_call: NA
v_call: TRBV2
j_call: TRBJ1-5
cdr3_nt: TGTGCCAGCAGGGAACTGAGCAATCAGCCCCAGCATTTT
cdr3_aa: CASRELSNQPQHF

clone_size: NA
d_call: TRBD1
v_call: TRBV10-2
j_call: TRBJ2-5
cdr3_nt: TGCGCCAGCAGTGTAGGGGGCTTTGAGACCCAGTACTTC
cdr3_aa: CASSVGGFETQYF

clone_size: NA
d_call: NA
v_call: TRBV6-1
j_call: TRBJ2-1
cdr3_nt: TGTGCCAGCAGTGAACGGTCTCTCTACAATGAGCAGTTCTTC
cdr3_aa: CASSERSLYNEQFF

clone_size: NA
d_call: NA
v_call: TRBV2
j_call: TRBJ1-1
cdr3_nt: TGTGCCAGCAGTGAGCGGTTGAACACTGAAGCTTTCTTT
cdr3_aa: CASSERLNTEAFF

clone_size: NA
d_call: NA
v_call: TRBV6-5
j_call: TRBJ1-6
cdr3_nt: TGTGCCAGCAGGACTGAGTCACCCCTCCACTTT
cdr3_aa: CASRTESPLHF

clone_size: NA
d_call: NA
v_call: TRBV3-1/TRBV3-2
j_call: TRBJ1-4
cdr3_nt: TGTGCCAGCAGCCAAGGGGGGCGAAAACTGTTTTTT
cdr3_aa: CASSQGGRKLFF

clone_size: NA
d_call: NA
v_call: TRBV4-2
j_call: TRBJ2-4
cdr3_nt: TGTGCCAGCAGCCCCCATAACGCCGGTATAAACATTCAGTACTTC
cdr3_aa: CASSPHNAGINIQYF

clone_size: NA
d_call: NA
v_call: TRBV5-4
j_call: TRBJ1-1
cdr3_nt: TGTGCCACTCGACAGTCTGAACTTCCTGAAGCTTTCTTT
cdr3_aa: CATRQSELPEAFF

clone_size: NA
d_call: TRBD1
v_call: TRBV6-1
j_call: TRBJ1-4
cdr3_nt: TGTGCCAGCAGTGCGTTGACAGGGGGGCAAGGTGAAAAACTGTTTTTT
cdr3_aa: CASSALTGGQGEKLFF

clone_size: NA
d_call: TRBD2
v_call: TRBV15
j_call: TRBJ2-1
cdr3_nt: TGTGCCACCAGCAGAGTGACGGGAGGGCCCAATGAGCAGTTCTTC
cdr3_aa: CATSRVTGGPNEQFF

clone_size: NA
d_call: TRBD1
v_call: TRBV3-1/TRBV3-2
j_call: TRBJ1-4
cdr3_nt: TGTGCCAGCAGACCCGACAGGGTCGGAGAAAAACTGTTTTTT
cdr3_aa: CASRPDRVGEKLFF

clone_size: NA
d_call: NA
v_call: TRBV18
j_call: TRBJ1-2
cdr3_nt: TGTGCCAGCTCACCAGGGAGAAACTATGGCTACACCTTC
cdr3_aa: CASSPGRNYGYTF